This T cell receptor beta chain is drawn from a study of patients and donors after allogeneic stem cell transplantation. Germline V gives CDR1 KGHSH, CDR2 LQKENI. CDR3 length equals 14 residues. V shed 1 base and J 5 bases; nucleotides not matched to a gene: 4. Using its own MiXCR run on the RT-PCR reads, TCRdb lists one record per CDR3 protein. The sample lists tens of thousands of distinct CDR3 sequences; under 7.5% were seen once. The clonotype originates from a human donor who was either an allogeneic HSCT recipient or a stem cell or donor lymphocyte infusion donor (not recorded which). It is not recorded whose cells these are; they may come from a transplant donor. The chain links TRBV18 to TRBJ2-5; 7 bases line up with TRBD1. The sequencing input was blood, either unsorted or a sorted T cell fraction (not recorded which). CDR3 sequence: CASSPRQGYETQYF. For the CDR3, the DNA is TGTGCCAGCTCACCACGACAGGGTTACGAGACCCAGTACTTC.